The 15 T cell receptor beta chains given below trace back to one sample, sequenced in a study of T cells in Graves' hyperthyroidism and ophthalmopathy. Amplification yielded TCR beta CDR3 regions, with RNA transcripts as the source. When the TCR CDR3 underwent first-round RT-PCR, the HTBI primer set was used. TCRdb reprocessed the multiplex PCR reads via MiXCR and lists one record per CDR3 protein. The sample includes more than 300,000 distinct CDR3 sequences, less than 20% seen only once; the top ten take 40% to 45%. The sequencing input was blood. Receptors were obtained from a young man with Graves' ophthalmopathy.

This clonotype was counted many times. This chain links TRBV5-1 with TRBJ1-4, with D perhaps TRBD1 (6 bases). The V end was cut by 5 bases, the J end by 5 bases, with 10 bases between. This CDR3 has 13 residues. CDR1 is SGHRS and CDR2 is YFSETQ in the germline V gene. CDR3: CASRDSENEKLFF. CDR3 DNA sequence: TGCGCCAGCAGGGACAGTGAGAATGAAAAACTGTTTTTT.

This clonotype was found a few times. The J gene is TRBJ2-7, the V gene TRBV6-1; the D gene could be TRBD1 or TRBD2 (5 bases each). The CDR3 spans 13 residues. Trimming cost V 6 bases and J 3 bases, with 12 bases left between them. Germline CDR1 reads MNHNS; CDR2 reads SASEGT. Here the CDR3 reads CASRVGRLYEQYF. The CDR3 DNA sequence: TGTGCCAGCAGGGTGGGACGGCTCTACGAGCAGTACTTC.

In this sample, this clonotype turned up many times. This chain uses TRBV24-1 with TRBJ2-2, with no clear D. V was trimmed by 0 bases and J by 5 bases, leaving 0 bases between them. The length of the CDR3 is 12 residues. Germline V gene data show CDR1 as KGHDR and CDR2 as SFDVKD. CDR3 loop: CATSDLTGELFF. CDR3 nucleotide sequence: TGTGCCACCAGTGATTTGACCGGGGAGCTGTTTTTT.

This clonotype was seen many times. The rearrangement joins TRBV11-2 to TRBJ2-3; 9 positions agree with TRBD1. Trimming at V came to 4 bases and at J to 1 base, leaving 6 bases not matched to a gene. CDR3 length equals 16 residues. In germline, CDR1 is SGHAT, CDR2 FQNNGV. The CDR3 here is CASSSGTGWGTDTQYF. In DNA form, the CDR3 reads TGTGCCAGCAGCTCAGGGACAGGGTGGGGCACAGATACGCAGTATTTT.

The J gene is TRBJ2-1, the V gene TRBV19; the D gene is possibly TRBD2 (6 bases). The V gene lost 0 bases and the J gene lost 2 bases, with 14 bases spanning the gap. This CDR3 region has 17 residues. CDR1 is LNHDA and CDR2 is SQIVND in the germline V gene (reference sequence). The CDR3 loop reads CASSIEPWRAAYNEQFF. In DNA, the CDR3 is TGTGCCAGTAGTATAGAACCTTGGAGGGCCGCCTACAATGAGCAGTTCTTC.

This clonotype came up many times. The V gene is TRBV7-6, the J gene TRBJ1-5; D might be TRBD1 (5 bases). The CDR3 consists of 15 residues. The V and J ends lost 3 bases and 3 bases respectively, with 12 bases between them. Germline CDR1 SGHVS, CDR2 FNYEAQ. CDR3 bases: TGTGCCAGCAGCTTGGGTCAGGGACTCAATCAGCCCCAGCATTTT. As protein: CASSLGQGLNQPQHF.

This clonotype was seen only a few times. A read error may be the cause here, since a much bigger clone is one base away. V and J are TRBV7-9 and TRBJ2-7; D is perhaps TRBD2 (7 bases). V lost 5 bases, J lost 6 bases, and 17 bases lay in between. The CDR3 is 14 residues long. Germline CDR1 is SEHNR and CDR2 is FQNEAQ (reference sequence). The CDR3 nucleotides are TGTGCCAGCAGCCAAGGGGGGGACGTCTGCGAGCAGTACTTC. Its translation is CASSQGGDVCEQYF. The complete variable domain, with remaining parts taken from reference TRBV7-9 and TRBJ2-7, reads DTGVSQNPRHKITKRGQNVTFRCDPISEHNRLYWYRQTLGQGPEFLTYFQNEAQLEKSRLLSDRFSAERPKGSFSTLEIQRTEQGDSAMYLCASSQGGDVCEQYFGPGTRLTVT.

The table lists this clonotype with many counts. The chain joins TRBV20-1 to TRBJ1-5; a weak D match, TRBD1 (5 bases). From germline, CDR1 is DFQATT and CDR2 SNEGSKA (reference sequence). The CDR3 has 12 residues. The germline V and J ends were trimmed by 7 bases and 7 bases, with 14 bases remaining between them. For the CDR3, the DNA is TGCAGTGTTCGGCAGGGTGAGCAGCCCCAGCATTTT. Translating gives CSVRQGEQPQHF.

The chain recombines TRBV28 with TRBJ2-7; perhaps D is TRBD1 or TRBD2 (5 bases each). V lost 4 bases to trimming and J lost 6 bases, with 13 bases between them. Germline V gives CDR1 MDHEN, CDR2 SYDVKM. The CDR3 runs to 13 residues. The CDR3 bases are TGTGCCAGCAGTTCTCAGGGAGTTGTCGAGCAGTACTTC. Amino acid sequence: CASSSQGVVEQYF.

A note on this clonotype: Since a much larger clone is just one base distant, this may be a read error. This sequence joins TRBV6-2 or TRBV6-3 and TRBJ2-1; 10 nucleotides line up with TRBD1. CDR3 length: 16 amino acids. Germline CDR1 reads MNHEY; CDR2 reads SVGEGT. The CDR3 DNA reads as TGTGCCAGCGGTTACCCCACCGGGACAGGGGTTCATGAGCAGTTCTTC. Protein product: CASGYPTGTGVHEQFF.

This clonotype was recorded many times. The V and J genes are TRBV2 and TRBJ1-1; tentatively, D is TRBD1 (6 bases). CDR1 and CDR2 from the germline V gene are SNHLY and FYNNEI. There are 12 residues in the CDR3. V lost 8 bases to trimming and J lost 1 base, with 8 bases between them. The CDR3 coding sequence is TGTGCCAGCGAACAGGGGAACACTGAAGCTTTCTTT. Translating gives CASEQGNTEAFF.

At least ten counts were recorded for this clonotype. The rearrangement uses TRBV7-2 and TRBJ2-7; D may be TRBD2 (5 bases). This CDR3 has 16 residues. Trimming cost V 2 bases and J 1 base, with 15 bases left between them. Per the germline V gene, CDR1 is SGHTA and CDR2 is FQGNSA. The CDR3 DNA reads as TGTGCCAGCAGCTTACGGCCGGGTGGAGGTTCCTACGAGCAGTACTTC. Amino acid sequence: CASSLRPGGGSYEQYF.

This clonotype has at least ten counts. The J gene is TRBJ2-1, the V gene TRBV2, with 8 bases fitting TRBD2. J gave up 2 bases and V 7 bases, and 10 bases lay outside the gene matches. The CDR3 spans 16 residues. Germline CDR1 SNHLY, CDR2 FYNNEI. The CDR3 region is CASNRGGHFPYNEQFF. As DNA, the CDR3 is TGTGCCAGCAATCGCGGGGGGCATTTTCCCTACAATGAGCAGTTCTTC.

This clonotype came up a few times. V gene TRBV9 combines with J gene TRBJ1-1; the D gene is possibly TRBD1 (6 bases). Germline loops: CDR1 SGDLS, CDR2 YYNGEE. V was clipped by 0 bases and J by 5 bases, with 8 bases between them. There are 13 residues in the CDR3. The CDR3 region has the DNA TGTGCCAGCAGCGTAGGGGGGGCTACTGAAGCTTTCTTT. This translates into CASSVGGATEAFF.

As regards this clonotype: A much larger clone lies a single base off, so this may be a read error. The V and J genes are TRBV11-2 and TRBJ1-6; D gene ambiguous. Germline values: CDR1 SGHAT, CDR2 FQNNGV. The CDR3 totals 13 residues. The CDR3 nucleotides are TGTGCCAGCGCTCAGGCTGAGTGGTCACCCCCCCACTTT. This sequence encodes CASAQAEWSPPHF.